This T cell receptor beta chain was obtained from a study of T cells in tuberculosis. Study information: This South African cohort compared adolescents with or without latent tuberculosis against adults with active tuberculosis.

Trimming took 2 bases from V and 6 from J; bases not matched to a gene: 9. The CDR3 runs to 15 residues. The germline V gene encodes CDR1 MGHRA and CDR2 YSYEKL. The data were produced by immunoSEQ multiplex PCR, yet TCRdb's version contains in-frame clones alone and is incomplete. The repertoire holds around 26,000 clones, with more than 80% as singletons. The sample was PBMCs. The chain employs TRBV4-1 and TRBJ2-7; 8 bases fit TRBD1. The TCR was taken from a donor aged 10-29 years with latent tuberculosis or without tuberculosis infection. Some clones in this sample may be carry-over from other donors' samples. The CDR3 region is CASSQPRQGYREQYF. CDR3 coding DNA: TGCGCCAGCAGCCAACCCCGACAGGGGTATCGCGAGCAGTACTTC.